One T cell receptor (beta chain) is described in this entry. Its antigen is not identified. The assay was immunoSEQ multiplex PCR, and TCRdb's table has in-frame clones only and misses some. The repertoire includes 20,000 to 25,000 clones, 86% of them detected once, and roughly 1.2% sits in the top ten. The germline gives CDR1 ENHRY, CDR2 SYGVKD. V was shortened by 7 bases and J by 8 bases, with 14 bases between the two germline ends. CDR3 length equals 13 residues. The sample belongs to a study of T cells in localized non-small cell lung cancer. General observations from the study: Without multi-region sequencing, intratumor heterogeneity could not be excluded. Higher T cell density in the blood was associated with longer overall survival, whereas higher adjacent-lung clonality associated with shorter survival. Among the tissues sampled, uninvolved adjacent lung had the highest T cell clonality, above tumor. For the top 100 tumor clones, a median around 61 also appeared in adjacent lung.

The material sequenced was peripheral blood, taken before any cancer treatment. The chain employs TRBV10-3 and TRBJ2-2; possibly TRBD1 or TRBD2 for D (5 bases each). The TCR originated in a woman between 35 and 75 years old with stage I lung adenocarcinoma. The CDR3 DNA follows: TGTGCCATCAATCAGGGACCCCTGGGGGAGCTGTTTTTT. This translates into CAINQGPLGELFF.